The rows below give T cell receptor beta chains drawn from one sample of a study of blood T cell repertoires in COVID-19. Produced via immunoSEQ multiplex PCR; TCRdb's table is partial and in-frame only. The data contain 200,000 to 300,000 clones, more than 75% of them singletons. Sequencing used peripheral blood. All receptors come from a woman aged 45-65 years with acute or convalescent COVID-19. CDR3s include the opening cysteine and the closing phenylalanine or tryptophan. D genes are given only for firm matches. The size of a clone is reported for some rows only, either as once, few or many, or as a class for expanded clones.

d_gene	abundance	j_gene	v_gene	CDR3aa	CDR3nt
NA	NA	TRBJ1-2	TRBV7-2	CASSLGATTNYGYTF	TGTGCCAGCAGCTTAGGGGCAACCACTAACTATGGCTACACCTTC
TRBD1	NA	TRBJ1-2	TRBV9	CASSDRQGFNYGYTF	TGTGCCAGCAGCGACCGACAGGGTTTTAACTATGGCTACACCTTC
NA	NA	TRBJ2-7	TRBV4-1	CASSQERAQGSYEQYF	TGCGCCAGCAGCCAAGAAAGGGCGCAAGGGAGCTACGAGCAGTACTTC
NA	NA	TRBJ2-2	TRBV19	CASSIMGYSATGELFF	TGTGCCAGTAGTATAATGGGATATAGCGCGACCGGGGAGCTGTTTTTT
NA	NA	TRBJ2-2	TRBV5-4	CASSPRDKDTGELFF	TGTGCCAGCAGCCCCCGGGATAAGGACACCGGGGAGCTGTTTTTT
NA	NA	TRBJ1-1	TRBV7-9	CASSIDRLPAFF	TGTGCCAGCAGCATTGACAGGTTACCAGCTTTCTTT
NA	NA	TRBJ1-1	TRBV7-2	CASSLYVSTEAFF	TGTGCCAGCAGCTTATATGTGAGCACTGAAGCTTTCTTT
NA	NA	TRBJ2-3	TRBV19	CASSAMASTDTQYF	TGTGCCAGTAGTGCCATGGCTAGCACAGATACGCAGTATTTT
TRBD2	NA	TRBJ2-1	TRBV4-1	CASSQFSGSSYNEQFF	TGCGCCAGCAGCCAATTTAGCGGGAGCTCCTACAATGAGCAGTTCTTC
NA	NA	TRBJ1-6	TRBV4-2	CASSQEQQTASPLHF	TGTGCCAGCAGCCAAGAGCAACAGACAGCTTCACCCCTCCACTTT
NA	NA	TRBJ2-2	TRBV7-9	CASSGRQPNTGELFF	TGTGCCAGCAGCGGACGACAGCCGAACACCGGGGAGCTGTTTTTT
NA	NA	TRBJ2-5	TRBV9	CASSGGETQYF	TGTGCCAGCAGCGGAGGGGAGACCCAGTACTTC
NA	once	TRBJ2-3	TRBV14	CASSPELTDTQYF	TGTGCCAGCAGCCCTGAACTCACAGATACGCAGTATTTT
NA	NA	TRBJ2-2	TRBV24-1	CATGGHSNTGELFF	TGTGCCACCGGGGGACACTCGAACACCGGGGAGCTGTTTTTT
TRBD1	NA	TRBJ2-5	TRBV10-2	CASSEPDRAWKETQYF	TGCGCCAGCAGTGAACCGGACAGGGCTTGGAAAGAGACCCAGTACTTC
NA	NA	TRBJ2-5	TRBV28	CASQREVQETQYF	TGTGCCAGCCAGCGAGAGGTCCAAGAGACCCAGTACTTC
TRBD1	NA	TRBJ2-3	TRBV5-1	CASSSTGNTDTQYF	TGCGCCAGCAGCTCGACAGGGAACACAGATACGCAGTATTTT
NA	NA	TRBJ1-5	TRBV6-5	CASLTSGANQPQHF	TGTGCCAGCCTCACCAGCGGGGCTAATCAGCCCCAGCATTTT
NA	NA	TRBJ2-1	TRBV5-1	CASSLEGTYNEQFF	TGCGCCAGCAGCTTGGAGGGGACCTACAATGAGCAGTTCTTC
TRBD2	NA	TRBJ2-3	TRBV29-1	CSGGLAGTEDTQYF	TGCAGCGGAGGACTAGCGGGGACGGAAGATACGCAGTATTTT
NA	NA	TRBJ1-5	TRBV6-5	CASWQDGFQPQHF	TGTGCCAGCTGGCAGGATGGATTTCAGCCCCAGCATTTT
NA	NA	TRBJ1-1	TRBV21-1	CASSKALGGEMNTEAFF	TGTGCCAGCAGCAAAGCGCTAGGAGGGGAAATGAACACTGAAGCTTTCTTT
NA	NA	TRBJ2-1	TRBV18	CASSPRSGAGNNEQFF	TGTGCCAGCTCACCACGATCCGGGGCGGGGAACAATGAGCAGTTCTTC
TRBD1	NA	TRBJ2-5	TRBV6-5	CASKSDGTGYWTQYF	TGTGCCAGCAAGTCGGACGGGACAGGGTACTGGACCCAGTACTTC
NA	NA	TRBJ1-5	TRBV4-1	CASSQDDRTFNQPQHF	TGCGCCAGCAGCCAAGACGACCGGACATTTAATCAGCCCCAGCATTTT
NA	NA	TRBJ1-1	TRBV13	CASSLSWLTNTEAFF	TGTGCCAGCAGCTTATCGTGGCTTACGAACACTGAAGCTTTCTTT
TRBD1	once	TRBJ1-2	TRBV2	CAITQGAGYTF	TGTGCCATCACACAGGGGGCAGGCTACACCTTC
NA	NA	TRBJ2-5	TRBV7-7	CASSLVQQETQYF	TGTGCTAGCAGCTTGGTACAGCAAGAGACCCAGTACTTC
NA	NA	TRBJ1-2	TRBV24-1	CATSSQGSNGYGYTF	TGTGCCACCTCTTCACAGGGTTCTAATGGATATGGCTACACCTTC
TRBD1	few	TRBJ2-7	TRBV30	CAWSRRQGFGAYEQYF	TGTGCCTGGAGCCGCCGACAGGGATTTGGGGCCTACGAGCAGTACTTC
TRBD1	NA	TRBJ1-2	TRBV24-1	CATRATGDYNYGYTF	TGTGCCACCAGGGCGACAGGGGATTATAACTATGGCTACACCTTC
NA	NA	TRBJ2-5	TRBV15	CATSRAGEALEETQYF	TGTGCCACCAGCAGAGCGGGAGAGGCTCTCGAAGAGACCCAGTACTTC
NA	NA	TRBJ2-5	TRBV11-2	CATRPSGTLEETQYF	TGTGCCACCCGCCCCAGCGGAACCCTGGAAGAGACCCAGTACTTC
TRBD2	few	TRBJ2-2	TRBV9	CASSAGLAGVRELFF	TGTGCCAGCAGCGCAGGACTAGCGGGAGTACGGGAGCTGTTTTTT
TRBD2	NA	TRBJ2-3	TRBV5-1	CASSNLAGDTDTQYF	TGCGCCAGCAGCAATCTAGCGGGGGACACAGATACGCAGTATTTT
TRBD1	NA	TRBJ2-7	TRBV4-2	CASSQYRDRSYEQYF	TGTGCCAGCAGCCAATACCGGGACAGATCCTACGAGCAGTACTTC
NA	NA	TRBJ2-7	TRBV29-1	CSAGQSYEQYF	TGCAGCGCCGGACAGTCGTACGAGCAGTACTTC
TRBD1	NA	TRBJ2-2	TRBV5-1	CASSLGGQGESGELFF	TGCGCCAGCAGCTTGGGGGGACAGGGTGAATCCGGGGAGCTGTTTTTT
TRBD1	NA	TRBJ1-2	TRBV19	CASRDGRGNYGYTF	TGTGCCAGTAGAGACGGCAGGGGGAACTATGGCTACACCTTC
TRBD2	NA	TRBJ2-3	TRBV10-2	CASSDPGTSGSTDTQYF	TGCGCCAGCAGTGACCCGGGGACTAGCGGTAGCACAGATACGCAGTATTTT
TRBD2	NA	TRBJ2-1	TRBV23-1	CASSHSEGASGKVVDEQFF	TGCGCCAGCAGTCATTCGGAGGGGGCTAGCGGGAAAGTTGTAGATGAGCAGTTCTTC
TRBD1	few	TRBJ1-6	TRBV7-2	CASSMSTGRGSPLHF	TGTGCCAGCAGCATGTCGACAGGGCGGGGTTCACCCCTCCACTTT
NA	NA	TRBJ1-1	TRBV28	CASSLVGPRDKAINTEAFF	TGTGCCAGCAGTTTAGTTGGTCCCCGGGACAAAGCAATCAACACTGAAGCTTTCTTT
NA	NA	TRBJ2-1	TRBV28	CASRRGALSSYNEQFF	TGTGCCAGCAGACGGGGGGCCCTTAGCTCCTACAATGAGCAGTTCTTC